This TCR beta chain appears in the sequencing data of a study of response to subunit inactivated influenza vaccine. From the RT-PCR reads, TCRdb called clonotypes with MiXCR, one entry per CDR3 protein. This sample yields hundreds of thousands of distinct CDR3 sequences, of which 10% to 12% are seen a single time; about 11% belongs to the top ten. Germline values: CDR1 LGHNA, CDR2 YSLEER. There are 13 residues in the CDR3. The ends were cut back, 4 bases at V and 4 bases at J, with 9 bases in the middle. The same specimen was also included in a second study, on T cells expressing NK-cell markers. Turning to that study: What made the TCR beta cDNA was 5'RACE template switching with UMIs. The TCR beta repertoires were obtained from sorted CD3+CD56+NKG2C+, CD3+CD56+NKG2C- and CD3+CD56-NKG2C+ T cells. Several experiments added an anti-gamma-delta TCR antibody to sort only alpha-beta TCR T cells.

This receptor was taken from a man over 45 who received an inactivated influenza vaccine. The sequences come from PBMCs from blood, collected on the day of vaccination. This chain uses TRBV4-3 with TRBJ2-3, with D unresolved. The CDR3 sequence is CASSPRAPDTQYF. As DNA, the CDR3 is TGCGCCAGCAGCCCTCGGGCCCCAGATACGCAGTATTTT.